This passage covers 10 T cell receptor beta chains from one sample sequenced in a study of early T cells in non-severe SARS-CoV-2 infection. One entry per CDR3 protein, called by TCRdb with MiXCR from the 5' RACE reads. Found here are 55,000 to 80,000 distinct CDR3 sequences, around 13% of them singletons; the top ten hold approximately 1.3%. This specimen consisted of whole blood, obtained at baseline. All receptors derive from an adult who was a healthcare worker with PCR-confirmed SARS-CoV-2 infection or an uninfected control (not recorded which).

The CDR3 DNA is TGTGCCAGCAGTTTACCGCCTGGAGACAGGCGAAACATTCAGTACTTC. It translates to CASSLPPGDRRNIQYF. V usage is TRBV28 and J usage is TRBJ2-4; D is perhaps TRBD1 (6 bases). This CDR3 contains 16 residues. The germline V and J ends were trimmed by 2 bases and 6 bases, with 17 bases remaining between them. Germline CDR1 and CDR2: MDHEN and SYDVKM. Looking up the rest from reference TRBV28 and TRBJ2-4 gives the full variable domain: DVKVTQSSRYLVKRTGEKVFLECVQDMDHENMFWYRQDPGLGLRLIYFSYDVKMKEKGDIPEGYSVSREKKERFSLILESASTNQTSMYLCASSLPPGDRRNIQYFGAGTRLSVL.

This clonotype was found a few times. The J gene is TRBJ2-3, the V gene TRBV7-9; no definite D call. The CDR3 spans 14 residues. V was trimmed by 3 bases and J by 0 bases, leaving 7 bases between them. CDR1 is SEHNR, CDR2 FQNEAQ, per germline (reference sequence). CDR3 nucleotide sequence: TGTGCCAGCAGCTTCGTTACTAGCACAGATACGCAGTATTTT. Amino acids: CASSFVTSTDTQYF. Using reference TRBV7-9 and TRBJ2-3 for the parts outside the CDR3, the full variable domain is DTGVSQNPRHKITKRGQNVTFRCDPISEHNRLYWYRQTLGQGPEFLTYFQNEAQLEKSRLLSDRFSAERPKGSFSTLEIQRTEQGDSAMYLCASSFVTSTDTQYFGPGTRLTVL.

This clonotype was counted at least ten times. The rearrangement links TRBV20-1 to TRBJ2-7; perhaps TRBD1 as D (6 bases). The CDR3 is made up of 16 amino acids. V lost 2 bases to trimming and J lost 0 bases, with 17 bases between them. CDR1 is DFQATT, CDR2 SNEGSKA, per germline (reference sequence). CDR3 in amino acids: CSARTTRQVYSYEQYF. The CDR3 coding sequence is TGCAGTGCTAGAACCACGCGACAGGTTTACTCCTACGAGCAGTACTTC.

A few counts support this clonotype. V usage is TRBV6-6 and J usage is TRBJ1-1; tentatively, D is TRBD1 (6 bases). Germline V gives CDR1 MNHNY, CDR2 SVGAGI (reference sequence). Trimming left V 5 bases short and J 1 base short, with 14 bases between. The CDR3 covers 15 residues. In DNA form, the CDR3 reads TGTGCCAGCAGTCCCACAGGGATCCGGAACACTGAAGCTTTCTTT. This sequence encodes CASSPTGIRNTEAFF.

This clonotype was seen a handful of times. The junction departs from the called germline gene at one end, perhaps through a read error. The DNA of the CDR3 is TGTGCCAGCAGTGATCATAGCGGGGGTAGCGACGAGCAGTATTTC. Protein sequence: CASSDHSGGSDEQYF. The genes are TRBV6-2 or TRBV6-3 and TRBJ2-7; 9 bases match TRBD2. The CDR3 runs 15 residues. Germline CDR1 is MNHEY and CDR2 is SVGEGT.

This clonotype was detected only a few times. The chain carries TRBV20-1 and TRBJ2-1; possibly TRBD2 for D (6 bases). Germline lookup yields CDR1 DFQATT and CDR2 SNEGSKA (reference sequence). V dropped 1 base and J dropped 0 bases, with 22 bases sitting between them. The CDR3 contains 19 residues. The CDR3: CSARVIGLMGLSSYNEQFF. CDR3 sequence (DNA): TGCAGTGCTAGAGTGATAGGTTTAATGGGACTGAGCTCCTACAATGAGCAGTTCTTC.

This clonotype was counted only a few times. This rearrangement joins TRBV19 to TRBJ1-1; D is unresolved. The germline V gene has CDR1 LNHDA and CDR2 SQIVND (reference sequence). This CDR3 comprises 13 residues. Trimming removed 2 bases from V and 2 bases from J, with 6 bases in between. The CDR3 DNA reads TGTGCCAGTAGTATAAGCAAAAACACTGAAGCTTTCTTT. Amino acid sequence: CASSISKNTEAFF. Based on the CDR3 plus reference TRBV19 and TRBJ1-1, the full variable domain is DGGITQSPKYLFRKEGQNVTLSCEQNLNHDAMYWYRQDPGQGLRLIYYSQIVNDFQKGDIAEGYSVSREKKESFPLTVTSAQKNPTAFYLCASSISKNTEAFFGQGTRLTVV.

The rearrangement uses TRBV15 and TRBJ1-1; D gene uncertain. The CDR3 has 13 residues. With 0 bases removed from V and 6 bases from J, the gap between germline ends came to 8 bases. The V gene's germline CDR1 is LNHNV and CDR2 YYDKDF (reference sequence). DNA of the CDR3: TGTGCCACCAGCAGAGAAAGGCCCGCTGAAGCTTTCTTT. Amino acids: CATSRERPAEAFF.

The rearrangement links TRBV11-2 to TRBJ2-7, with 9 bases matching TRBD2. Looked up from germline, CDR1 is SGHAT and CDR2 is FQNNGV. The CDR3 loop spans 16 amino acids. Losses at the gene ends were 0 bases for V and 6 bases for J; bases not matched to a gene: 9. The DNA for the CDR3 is TGTGCCAGCAGCTTAGAGGCAGCGGGAGGTGCTGGCGAGCAGTACTTC. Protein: CASSLEAAGGAGEQYF.

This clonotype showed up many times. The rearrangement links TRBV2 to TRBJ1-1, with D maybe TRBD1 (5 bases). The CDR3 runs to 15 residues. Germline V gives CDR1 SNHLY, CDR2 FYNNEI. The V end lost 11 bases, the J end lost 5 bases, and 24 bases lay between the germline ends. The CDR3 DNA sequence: TGTGCCGCTACCCGGACCCTTCTGGGGGGTACTGAAGCTTTCTTT. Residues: CAATRTLLGGTEAFF.